The 10 T cell receptor beta chains below were found in one sample sequenced in a study of shared clonotypes between healthy human individuals. Assay: immunoSEQ multiplex PCR; the TCRdb copy retains only in-frame clones and omits some. The repertoire holds a few hundred thousand clones, with about 80% as singletons. What was sequenced was PBMCs. The receptors here all came from a middle-aged woman in good health. Some clones in this sample may be carry-over from other donors' samples.

The rearrangement uses TRBV2 and TRBJ2-3, with TRBD2 as a possible D gene (6 bases). The CDR3 covers 15 residues. Trimming removed 6 bases at V and 5 bases at J, with 18 bases between. CDR1 SNHLY and CDR2 FYNNEI come from the germline V gene. CDR3 sequence (DNA): TGTGCCAGCAGCGCGGGGCCCTTCTTTGGAGATACGCAGTATTTT. It codes for CASSAGPFFGDTQYF.

V gene TRBV5-5 combines with J gene TRBJ1-4; no firm D call. The CDR3 totals 12 residues. The V and J ends lost 0 bases and 7 bases respectively, with 4 bases between them. Germline CDR1 and CDR2: SGHKS and YYEKEE (reference sequence). The CDR3 here is CASSLAAEKLFF. In DNA form, the CDR3 reads TGTGCCAGCAGCTTGGCAGCTGAAAAACTGTTTTTT.

DNA of the CDR3: TGTGCCAGCGACAGGGGGATCGGGGAGACCCAGTACTTC. Amino acids: CASDRGIGETQYF. The V and J genes are TRBV7-9 and TRBJ2-5; the match to TRBD1 covers 9 bases. This CDR3 comprises 13 residues. Germline V lookup: CDR1 SEHNR, CDR2 FQNEAQ (reference sequence). V lost 8 bases to trimming and J lost 5 bases; unmatched junction nucleotides: 6. The variable domain in full, completed from reference TRBV7-9 and TRBJ2-5, reads DTGVSQNPRHKITKRGQNVTFRCDPISEHNRLYWYRQTLGQGPEFLTYFQNEAQLEKSRLLSDRFSAERPKGSFSTLEIQRTEQGDSAMYLCASDRGIGETQYFGPGTRLLVL.

The chain employs TRBV7-9 and TRBJ2-7; weak D call: TRBD2 (6 bases). From germline, CDR1 is SEHNR and CDR2 FQNEAQ (reference sequence). The CDR3 is 15 residues long. The ends were cut back, 5 bases at V and 4 bases at J, with 18 bases in the middle. The CDR3 reads CASSQSAGTSYEQYF. CDR3 nucleotides: TGTGCCAGCAGCCAGAGCGCCGGGACTTCATACGAGCAGTACTTC.

This rearrangement joins TRBV10-3 to TRBJ2-7, with no clear D. The CDR3 consists of 14 residues. CDR1 and CDR2 (germline): ENHRY, SYGVKD. V was cut by 5 bases and J by 3 bases, with 14 bases left in between. The DNA of the CDR3 is TGTGCCATCAGTACAACTATAAACCTCTACGAGCAGTACTTC. It codes for CAISTTINLYEQYF.

This clone has only one observation. The V gene is TRBV20-1, the J gene TRBJ2-5, with D perhaps TRBD1 or TRBD2 (6 bases each). The CDR3 spans 11 residues. Germline CDR1 is DFQATT and CDR2 is SNEGSKA (reference sequence). This CDR3 is CSVGGRETQYF. The CDR3, as DNA: TGCAGCGTAGGGGGGCGAGAGACCCAGTACTTC.

This chain links TRBV6-5 with TRBJ1-4, with D tentatively TRBD1 (6 bases). CDR3 length: 15 amino acids. Trimming cost V 6 bases and J 4 bases, with 15 bases left between them. In germline, CDR1 is MNHEY, CDR2 SVGAGI. CDR3 residues: CASSRRTVNNEKLFF. The CDR3 DNA is TGTGCCAGCAGCAGACGGACAGTAAATAATGAAAAACTGTTTTTT.

The J gene is TRBJ2-3, the V gene TRBV18; perhaps D is TRBD1 or TRBD2 (5 bases each). Germline loops: CDR1 KGHSH, CDR2 LQKENI. CDR3 size: 15 residues. V lost 3 bases, J lost 2 bases, and 12 bases lay in between. The CDR3 sequence: CASSPSGPNTDTQYF. The CDR3, as DNA: TGTGCCAGCTCACCTTCGGGACCCAACACAGATACGCAGTATTTT.

The chain couples TRBV14 to TRBJ1-5; TRBD1 matches 9 bases. V lost 8 bases, J lost 2 bases, and 19 bases stayed unmatched. The CDR3 has 19 residues. CDR1 and CDR2 from the germline V gene are SGHDN and FVKESK. The CDR3 spells CASLNGMGQGNRGNQPQHF. The CDR3 DNA sequence: TGTGCCAGCCTTAATGGTATGGGACAGGGCAATAGGGGCAATCAGCCCCAGCATTTT.

V is TRBV5-4 and J is TRBJ1-2, with D maybe TRBD1 (5 bases). Trimming removed 4 bases at V and 1 base at J, with 11 bases between. The CDR3 totals 14 residues. CDR1 is SGHNT, CDR2 YYREEE, per germline (reference sequence). The CDR3 DNA sequence: TGTGCCAGCAGCCCCTACCAGGGTAACTATGGCTACACCTTC. This gives the protein CASSPYQGNYGYTF.